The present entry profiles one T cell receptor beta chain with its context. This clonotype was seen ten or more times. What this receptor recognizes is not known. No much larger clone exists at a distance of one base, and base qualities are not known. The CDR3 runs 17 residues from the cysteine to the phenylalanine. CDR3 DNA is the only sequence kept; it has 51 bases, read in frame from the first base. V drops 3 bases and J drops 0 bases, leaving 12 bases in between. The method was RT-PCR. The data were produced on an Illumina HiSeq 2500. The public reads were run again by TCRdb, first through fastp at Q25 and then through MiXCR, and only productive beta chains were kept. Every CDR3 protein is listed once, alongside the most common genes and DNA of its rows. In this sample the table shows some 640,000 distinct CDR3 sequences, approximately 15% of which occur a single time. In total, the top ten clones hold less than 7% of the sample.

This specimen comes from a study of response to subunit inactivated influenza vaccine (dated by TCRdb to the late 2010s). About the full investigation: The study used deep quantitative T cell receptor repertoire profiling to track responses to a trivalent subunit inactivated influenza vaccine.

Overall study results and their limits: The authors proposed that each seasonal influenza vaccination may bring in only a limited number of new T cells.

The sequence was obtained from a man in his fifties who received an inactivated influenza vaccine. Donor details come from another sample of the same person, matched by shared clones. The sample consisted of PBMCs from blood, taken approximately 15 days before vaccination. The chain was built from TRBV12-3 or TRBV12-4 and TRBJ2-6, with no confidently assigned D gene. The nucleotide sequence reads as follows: TGTGCCAGCAGTTTCAGTTCAGGCAGCTCTGGGGCCAACGTCCTGACTTTC. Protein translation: CASSFSSGSSGANVLTF.